This TCR beta chain was sequenced for a study of a mutant IDH1 vaccine in newly diagnosed glioma. Study in general: Patients were started on vaccination 4-6 weeks after radiotherapy alone, or with temozolomide cycles. Week 47 marked visit V13, whereas week 35 marked visit V12.

Assay used: immunoSEQ multiplex PCR; TCRdb lists only in-frame clones, some missing. The data show over 55,000 clones, 81% seen once. V lost 4 bases, J lost 4 bases, and 6 bases stayed unmatched. The CDR3 has 14 amino acids. Germline assignment: CDR1 LNHDA and CDR2 SQIVND (reference sequence). Time point described: week 35, safety follow-up. Vaccination used 300 ug of mutant IDH1 20-mer peptide per dose, with topical imiquimod. Each of the donors came in with new WHO grade 3 or 4 astrocytomas that were IDH1-mutant and ATRX-lost. This clone was seen once. What it binds is unknown. This clonotype was sampled from a man aged 40-55 years with glioma. Sequencing used PBMCs, obtained from a glioma patient whose treatment included an IDH1 peptide vaccine. The genes are TRBV19 and TRBJ1-2; 7 bases are shared with TRBD1. CDR3 sequence: CASSTLGTVYGYTF. CDR3 nucleotide sequence: TGTGCCAGTAGTACCCTCGGGACAGTCTATGGCTACACCTTC.